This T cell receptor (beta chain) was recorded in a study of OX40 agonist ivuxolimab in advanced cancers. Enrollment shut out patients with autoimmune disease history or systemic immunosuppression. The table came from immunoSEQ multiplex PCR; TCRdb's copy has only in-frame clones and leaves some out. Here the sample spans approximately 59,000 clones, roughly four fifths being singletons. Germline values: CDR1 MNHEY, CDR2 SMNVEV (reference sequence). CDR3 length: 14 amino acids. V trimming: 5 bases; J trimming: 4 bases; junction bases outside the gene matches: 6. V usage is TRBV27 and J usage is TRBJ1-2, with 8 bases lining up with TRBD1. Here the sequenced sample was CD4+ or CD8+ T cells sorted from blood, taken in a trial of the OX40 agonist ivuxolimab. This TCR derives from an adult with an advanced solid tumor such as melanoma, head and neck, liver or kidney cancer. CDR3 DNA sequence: TGTGCCAGCAGTGGGACAGGTCCTCTCTATGGCTACACCTTC. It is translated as CASSGTGPLYGYTF.